This T cell receptor (beta chain) derives from a study of blood T cell repertoires in COVID-19. This clone has just one count. Profiling relied on immunoSEQ multiplex PCR, and the TCRdb table lists in-frame clones only, not all of them. The data contain under 250,000 clones, around 90% of them singletons. CDR3 length: 14 amino acids. The germline V and J ends were trimmed by 2 bases and 2 bases, with 10 bases remaining between them. CDR1 is SGDLS and CDR2 is YYNGEE in the germline V gene. The sequenced material came from peripheral blood. The clonotype originates from a man aged 18 to 35 with active or convalescent COVID-19. The rearrangement links TRBV9 to TRBJ1-2; tentative D call: TRBD1 (5 bases). The CDR3 DNA sequence: TGTGCCAGCAGCGTTACACAGGAAAACTATGGCTACACCTTC. It is translated as CASSVTQENYGYTF.